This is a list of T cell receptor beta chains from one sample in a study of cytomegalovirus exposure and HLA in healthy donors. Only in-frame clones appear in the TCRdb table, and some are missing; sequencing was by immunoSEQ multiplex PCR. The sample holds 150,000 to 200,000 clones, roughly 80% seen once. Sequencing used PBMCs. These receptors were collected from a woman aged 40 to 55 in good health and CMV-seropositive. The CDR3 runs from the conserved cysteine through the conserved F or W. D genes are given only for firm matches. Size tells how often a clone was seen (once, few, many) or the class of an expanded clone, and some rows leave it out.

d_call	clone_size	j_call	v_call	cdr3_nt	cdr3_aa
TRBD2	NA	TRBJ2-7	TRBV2	TGTGCCAGCAGCCAACTAGCGGGGTCAGGCGAGCAGTACTTC	CASSQLAGSGEQYF
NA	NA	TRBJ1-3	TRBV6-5	TGTGCCAGCAGTTACTCGCCGAGTGTTGGAAACACCATATATTTT	CASSYSPSVGNTIYF
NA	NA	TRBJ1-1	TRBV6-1	TGTGCCAGCAGTGATAGGGGGTCCTCTAACACTGAAGCTTTCTTT	CASSDRGSSNTEAFF
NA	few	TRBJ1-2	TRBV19	TGTGCCAGTAGTATAATGGCTAGAGCTCGCGGGGTATCGGGAGATGGCTACACCTTC	CASSIMARARGVSGDGYTF
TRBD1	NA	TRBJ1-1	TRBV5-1	TGCGCCAGCAGCCCATGGGACAGGGGGCTCGGCCGCCCGAACACTGAAGCTTTCTTT	CASSPWDRGLGRPNTEAFF
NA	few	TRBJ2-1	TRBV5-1	TGCGCCAGCTTCGGGAAGGGTGAGCAGTTCTTC	CASFGKGEQFF
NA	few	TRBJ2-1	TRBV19	TGTGCCAGTAGTACGACTAACTACAATGAGCAGTTCTTC	CASSTTNYNEQFF
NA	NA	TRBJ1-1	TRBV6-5	TGTGCCAGCAGTTACACGGTCCCGCCCGAAGCTTTCTTT	CASSYTVPPEAFF
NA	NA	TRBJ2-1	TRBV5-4	TGTGCCAGCAGCTTTTTAGCCCAAAATGAGCAGTTCTTC	CASSFLAQNEQFF
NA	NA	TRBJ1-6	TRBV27	TGTGCCAGCAGTGACCAGGGCGCCCTTGGAAATTCACCCCTCCACTTT	CASSDQGALGNSPLHF
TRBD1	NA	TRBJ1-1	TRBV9	TGTGCCAGCAGCGTGGACAGGGATGACACTGAAGCTTTCTTT	CASSVDRDDTEAFF
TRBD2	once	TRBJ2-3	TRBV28	TGTGCCAGCAGTTCCCCCGCGACTAGCGGGAGCGTGAATACGCAGTATTTT	CASSSPATSGSVNTQYF
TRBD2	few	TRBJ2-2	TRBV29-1	TGCAGCGTTCTGGGACTAGCGGGGTCCGGGGAGCTGTTTTTT	CSVLGLAGSGELFF
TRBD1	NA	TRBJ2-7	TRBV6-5	TGTGCCAGCAGTTTGGGACAGGGAGGGATGTACGAGCAGTACTTC	CASSLGQGGMYEQYF
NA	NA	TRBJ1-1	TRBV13	TGTGCCAGCAGCCCCGGACAGAGTGGCGCCCACTTGAAAGCTTTCTTT	CASSPGQSGAHLKAFF
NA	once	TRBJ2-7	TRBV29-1	TGCAGCGTTGTTGGGGTAATCGGCGGGGCCTCCTACGAGCAGTACTTC	CSVVGVIGGASYEQYF
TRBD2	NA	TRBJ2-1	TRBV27	TGTGCCAGCAGTCCTAGATTACTAGCGGGAGTGAAGGATGAGCAGTTCTTC	CASSPRLLAGVKDEQFF
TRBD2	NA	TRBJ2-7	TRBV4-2	TGTGCCAGCAGCCAAGGTGATAGCGGGAGGGAGCAGTACTTC	CASSQGDSGREQYF
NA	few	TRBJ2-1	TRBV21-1	TGTGCCAGCAGCAAAACCCTCCTAGCGGGAGGGGGGGGGCAGTTCTTC	CASSKTLLAGGGGQFF
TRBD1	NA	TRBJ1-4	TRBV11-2	TGTGCCAGCAGCCGACAGGGCGGTAGCGAAAAACTGTTTTTT	CASSRQGGSEKLFF
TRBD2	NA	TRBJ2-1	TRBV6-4	TGTGCCAGCAGTGAGGAGACTAGCGGGAGCAATGAGCAGTTCTTC	CASSEETSGSNEQFF
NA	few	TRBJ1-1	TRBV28	TGTGCCAGCAGTTCCCTTCTAGACGGTAGGAACACTGAAGCTTTCTTT	CASSSLLDGRNTEAFF
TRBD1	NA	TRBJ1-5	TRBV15	TGTGCCACCAGCAGAGATGGACAGGGTGGTCAGCCCCAGCATTTT	CATSRDGQGGQPQHF
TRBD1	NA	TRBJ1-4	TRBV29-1	TGCAGCGTCCCAGGACAGGGGGGGAGGAAACTGTTTTTT	CSVPGQGGRKLFF
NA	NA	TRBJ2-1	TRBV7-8	TGTGCCAGCAGCTCAAGAGCGGGTACTTACAATGAGCAGTTCTTC	CASSSRAGTYNEQFF
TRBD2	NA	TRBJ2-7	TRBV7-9	TGTGCCAGCAGCATAGGACTAGCGGGAGACGAGCAGTACTTC	CASSIGLAGDEQYF
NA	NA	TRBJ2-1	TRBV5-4	TGTGCCAGCAGCTTGGCCGGGGTGACTTCTACAAGGAAGCAGTTCTTC	CASSLAGVTSTRKQFF